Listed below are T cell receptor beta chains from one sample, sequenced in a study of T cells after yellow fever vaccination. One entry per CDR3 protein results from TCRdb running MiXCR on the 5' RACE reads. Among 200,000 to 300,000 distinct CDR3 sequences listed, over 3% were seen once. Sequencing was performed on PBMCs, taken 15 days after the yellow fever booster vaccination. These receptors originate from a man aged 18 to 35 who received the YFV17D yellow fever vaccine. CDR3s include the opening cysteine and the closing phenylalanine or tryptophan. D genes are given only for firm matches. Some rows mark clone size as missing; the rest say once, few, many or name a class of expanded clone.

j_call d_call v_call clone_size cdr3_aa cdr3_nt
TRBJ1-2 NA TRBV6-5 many CASTSAGLDYGYTF TGTGCCAGCACTTCCGCAGGGTTGGACTATGGCTACACCTTC
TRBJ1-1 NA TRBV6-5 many CASSYRAANTEAFF TGTGCCAGCAGTTACCGGGCAGCTAACACTGAAGCTTTCTTT
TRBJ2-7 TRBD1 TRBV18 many CASSPDQVTGFKQYF TGTGCCAGCTCACCCGACCAGGTGACAGGGTTCAAGCAGTACTTC
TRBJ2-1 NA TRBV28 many CASSPRLPEQFF TGTGCCAGCAGTCCCCGGTTGCCGGAGCAGTTCTTC
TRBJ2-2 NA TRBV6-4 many CASSVAQGANTGELFF TGTGCCAGCAGTGTTGCACAGGGCGCGAACACCGGGGAGCTGTTTTTT
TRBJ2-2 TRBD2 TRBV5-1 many CASSVTGTSGGIDTGELFF TGCGCCAGCAGCGTTACCGGGACTAGCGGGGGAATTGACACCGGGGAGCTGTTTTTT
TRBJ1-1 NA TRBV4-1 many CASSQDPGYTEAFF TGCGCCAGCAGCCAAGATCCTGGGTACACTGAAGCTTTCTTT
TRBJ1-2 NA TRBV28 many CASKARASDYGYTF TGTGCCAGCAAGGCCAGGGCTTCGGACTATGGCTACACCTTC
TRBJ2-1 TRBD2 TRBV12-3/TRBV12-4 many CASSFMGRGEQFF TGTGCCAGCAGTTTCATGGGGCGGGGGGAGCAGTTCTTC
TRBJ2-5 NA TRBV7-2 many CASSPQTGEETQYF TGTGCCAGCAGCCCACAGACGGGGGAAGAGACCCAGTACTTC
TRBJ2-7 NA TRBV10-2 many CASSESESSYEQYF TGCGCCAGCAGTGAGTCGGAGAGCTCCTACGAGCAGTACTTC
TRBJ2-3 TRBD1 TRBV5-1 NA CACRHRQGAYSTDTQYF TGCGCCTGCAGGCATCGACAGGGGGCTTATAGCACAGATACGCAGTATTTT
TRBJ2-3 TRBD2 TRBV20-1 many CSARVRTSGLTDTQYF TGCAGTGCTAGAGTCCGGACTAGCGGGCTCACAGATACGCAGTATTTT
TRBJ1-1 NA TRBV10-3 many CAISERGSPNTEAFF TGTGCCATCAGTGAGAGGGGGTCTCCGAACACTGAAGCTTTCTTT
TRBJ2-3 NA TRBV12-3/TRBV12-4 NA CASRSTGAVTQYF TGTGCCAGCAGGTCGACTGGGGCAGTTACGCAGTATTTT
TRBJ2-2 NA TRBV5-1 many CASSLGSNTGELFF TGCGCCAGCAGCTTGGGATCGAACACCGGGGAGCTGTTTTTT
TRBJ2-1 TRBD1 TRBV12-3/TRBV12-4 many CASSQYRGSSYNEQFF TGTGCCAGCAGTCAATACAGGGGAAGTTCCTACAATGAGCAGTTCTTC
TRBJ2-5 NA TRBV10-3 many CAISAQETQYF TGTGCCATCAGTGCCCAAGAGACCCAGTACTTC
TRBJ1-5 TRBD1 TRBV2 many CASTRGLSSNQPQHF TGTGCCAGCACCAGGGGGTTGTCCAGCAATCAGCCCCAGCATTTT
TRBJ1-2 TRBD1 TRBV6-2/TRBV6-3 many CAVTTGGYYGYTF TGTGCCGTCACGACAGGGGGCTACTATGGCTACACCTTC
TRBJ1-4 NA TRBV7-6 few CASSLSQGPSNEKLFF TGTGCCAGCAGCTTATCACAGGGTCCTTCAAATGAAAAACTGTTTTTT
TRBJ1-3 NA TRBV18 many CASTVTSLSGNTIYF TGTGCCAGCACCGTCACGTCTCTCTCTGGAAACACCATATATTTT
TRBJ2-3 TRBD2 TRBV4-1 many CASSQVIAGATDTQYF TGCGCCAGCAGCCAAGTCATAGCGGGGGCAACAGATACGCAGTATTTT
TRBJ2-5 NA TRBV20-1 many CSAVPREETQYF TGCAGTGCTGTCCCCCGCGAAGAGACCCAGTACTTC
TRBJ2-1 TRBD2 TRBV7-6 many CASSEGLAANQFF TGTGCCAGCAGCGAAGGACTAGCGGCAAATCAGTTCTTC
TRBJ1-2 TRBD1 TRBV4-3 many CASSQSFPQTGGYSSYGYTF TGCGCCAGCAGCCAATCCTTCCCTCAGACAGGGGGTTACTCCTCATATGGCTACACCTTC
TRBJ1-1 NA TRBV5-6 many CASSLVRNTEAFF TGTGCCAGCAGCTTGGTACGGAACACTGAAGCTTTCTTT
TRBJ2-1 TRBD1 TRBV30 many CAWSGQGNEQFF TGTGCCTGGAGTGGACAGGGGAATGAGCAGTTCTTC
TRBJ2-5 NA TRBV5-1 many CASSLDVGGQETQYF TGCGCCAGCAGCTTGGACGTCGGCGGCCAAGAGACCCAGTACTTC
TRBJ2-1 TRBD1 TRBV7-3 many CASSLRTGGDEQFF TGTGCCAGCAGCCTCCGGACAGGGGGGGATGAGCAGTTCTTC
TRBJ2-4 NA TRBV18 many CASSLYRDDTQVDIQYF TGTGCCAGCTCACTATATCGCGACGACACACAGGTAGACATTCAGTACTTC
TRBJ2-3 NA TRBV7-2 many CASSDTGMSTDTQYF TGTGCCAGCAGCGATACAGGGATGAGCACAGATACGCAGTATTTT
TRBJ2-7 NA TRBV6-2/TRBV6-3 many CASRTGGTESYEQYF TGTGCCAGCAGAACGGGGGGGACAGAGTCCTACGAGCAGTACTTC
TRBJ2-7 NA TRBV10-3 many CAISDGVGRYEQYF TGTGCCATCAGTGACGGGGTAGGTCGCTACGAGCAGTACTTC
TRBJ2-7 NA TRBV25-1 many CASSSVSNPYEQYF TGTGCCAGCAGTTCCGTCAGCAACCCCTACGAGCAGTACTTC
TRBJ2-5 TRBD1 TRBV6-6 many CASSKGQGVGETQYF TGTGCCAGCAGTAAGGGGCAGGGGGTCGGAGAGACCCAGTACTTC
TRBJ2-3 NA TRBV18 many CASSPLTGNTDTQYF TGTGCCAGCTCACCACTGACAGGAAACACAGATACGCAGTATTTT
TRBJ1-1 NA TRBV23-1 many CASSQAGEGTEAFF TGCGCCAGCAGTCAAGCCGGGGAGGGCACTGAAGCTTTCTTT
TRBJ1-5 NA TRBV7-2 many CASSSAPGGNNQPQHF TGTGCCAGCAGCTCCGCCCCGGGGGGCAACAATCAGCCCCAGCATTTT
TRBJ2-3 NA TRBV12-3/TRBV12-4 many CASSAGVGDTQYF TGTGCCAGCAGTGCCGGGGTGGGAGATACGCAGTATTTT
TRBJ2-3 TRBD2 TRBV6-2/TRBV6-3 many CASSYSYGTSSPMDTQYF TGTGCCAGCAGTTACTCGTACGGGACTAGCTCCCCCATGGATACGCAGTATTTT
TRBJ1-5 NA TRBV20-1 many CSARDLDILGQPQHF TGCAGTGCTAGAGATCTTGACATTTTAGGTCAGCCCCAGCATTTT
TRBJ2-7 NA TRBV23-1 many CASNPRDYEQYF TGCGCCAGCAACCCTCGGGACTACGAGCAGTACTTC
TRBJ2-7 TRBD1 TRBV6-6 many CASSHRGHEQYF TGTGCCAGCAGCCACAGGGGGCACGAGCAGTACTTC
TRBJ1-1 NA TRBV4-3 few CASSPQGIMNTEAFF TGCGCCAGCAGCCCCCAGGGGATCATGAACACTGAAGCTTTCTTT
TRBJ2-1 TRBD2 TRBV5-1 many CASSGGGLDNEQFF TGCGCCAGCAGCGGCGGGGGGCTTGACAATGAGCAGTTCTTC